The 8 T cell receptor beta chains in this list originate from one sample, sequenced in a study of beta chain features in type 1 diabetes. Their antigens remain unidentified. Study-level results: All four CD4+ subsets from Type 1 diabetes patients carried moderately but significantly shorter TCRB CDR3s.

Investigators reverse transcribed all isolated RNA, so they sequenced expressed TCRB transcripts. Sequencing used immunoSEQ multiplex PCR; TCRdb keeps in-frame clones, though not all of them. The data hold about 120,000 clones, with approximately 16% observed a single time. The specimen was central memory CD4+ T cells from blood. Every receptor here comes from a man aged 25 to 40 with type 1 diabetes.

This clone occurred many times. The chain joins TRBV7-2 to TRBJ2-2; D is undetermined. The length of the CDR3 is 14 residues. Trimming took off 5 bases at V and 2 bases at J, with 9 bases between the two ends. In germline, CDR1 is SGHTA, CDR2 FQGNSA. CDR3 amino acids: CASSLGINTGELFF. The CDR3 DNA reads TGTGCCAGCAGCCTAGGGATAAACACCGGGGAGCTGTTTTTT.

The CDR3 spells CASSPQGAEQYF. The DNA for the CDR3 is TGCGCCAGCAGCCCGCAGGGTGCCGAGCAGTACTTC. The chain couples TRBV4-3 to TRBJ2-7, with D possibly matching TRBD1 (5 bases). Trimming shortened V by 4 bases and J by 6 bases, and 10 bases separated the two germline ends. Germline CDR1 and CDR2: LGHNA and YSLEER. This CDR3 has 12 amino acids.

This clone was observed a handful of times. This rearrangement joins TRBV5-1 to TRBJ2-5; D gene unclear. The V gene lost 0 bases and the J gene lost 1 base, with 10 bases spanning the gap. The CDR3 runs 15 residues. CDR1 is SGHRS, CDR2 YFSETQ, per germline. Here the CDR3 reads CASSLGKPGQETQYF. CDR3 DNA: TGCGCCAGCAGCTTGGGGAAGCCTGGCCAAGAGACCCAGTACTTC.

The chain links TRBV10-3 to TRBJ1-2, with 9 positions matching TRBD1. The CDR3 loop spans 15 amino acids. The V gene end was trimmed by 5 bases and the J gene end by 3 bases; junction bases not matched to a gene: 7. Germline CDR1 and CDR2: ENHRY and SYGVKD. CDR3 in DNA: TGTGCCATCAGTAAAGGGACAGGGAATGACTATGGCTACACCTTC. Protein: CAISKGTGNDYGYTF.

The sample holds a few counts of this clone. J is TRBJ1-6 and V is TRBV29-1, with 8 bases identical to TRBD1. After removal of 6 bases from V and 10 bases from J, the junction contained 8 bases not matched to a gene. The germline gives CDR1 SQVTM, CDR2 ANQGSEA. CDR3 length equals 13 residues. The CDR3 sequence: CSVRQGYGSPLHF. CDR3 in DNA: TGCAGCGTCCGACAGGGGTATGGCTCACCCCTCCACTTT.

A few counts support this clone. The chain is built from TRBV29-1 and TRBJ2-5, with unresolved D. This CDR3 region has 13 residues. Trimming shortened V by 4 bases and J by 5 bases, and 14 bases separated the two germline ends. Germline CDR1 reads SQVTM; CDR2 reads ANQGSEA. CDR3 nucleotide sequence: TGCAGCGTTGTTGGCGCTCGGCAGGAGACCCAGTACTTC. The encoded protein is CSVVGARQETQYF.

The sample holds a few counts of this clone. This may arise from a read error, as a much more abundant clone is one base away. The CDR3 is CAWSKQVLHTGELFF. CDR3 nucleotide sequence: TGTGCCTGGAGTAAACAAGTCCTACACACCGGGGAGCTGTTTTTT. This chain links TRBV30 with TRBJ2-2; D is unclear. The ends were cut back, 2 bases at V and 3 bases at J, with 13 bases in the middle. The germline gives CDR1 GTSNPN, CDR2 SVGIG (reference sequence). The CDR3 is made up of 15 amino acids.

J is TRBJ2-2 and V is TRBV9; no reliable D call. The V gene lost 4 bases and the J gene lost 0 bases, with 13 bases spanning the gap. The CDR3 spans 16 residues. Germline CDR1 is SGDLS and CDR2 is YYNGEE. The CDR3 region has the DNA TGTGCCAGCAGCCCCCGGGTTATCGCGAACACCGGGGAGCTGTTTTTT. Encoded protein: CASSPRVIANTGELFF.